This TCR beta chain was sequenced for a study of PD-1 blockade in classical Hodgkin lymphoma. Sequenced by immunoSEQ multiplex PCR; TCRdb stores in-frame clones only, minus some. The sample records approximately 41,000 clones, around 80% being singletons. The germline V gene encodes CDR1 LNHDA and CDR2 SQIVND (reference sequence). V was cut by 6 bases and J by 6 bases, with 17 bases left in between. This CDR3 comprises 14 residues. Findings and caveats of the study: In CD4+ cells, TCR diversity went up significantly by C4D1, but in CD8+ cells it did not. Initiation of nivolumab under 1 year after ASCT led to exclusion of patients.

Every single patient, without exception, relapsed after autologous stem cell transplantation, and brentuximab vedotin exposure varied. Concerning this clone: Its cognate antigen is unknown.

J is TRBJ1-2 and V is TRBV19; D may be TRBD1 (5 bases). The sample here was peripheral blood mononuclear cells (PBMCs), taken at baseline. This receptor was taken from a human donor with classical Hodgkin lymphoma. CDR3 in amino acids: CASRRIPPTDGYTF. CDR3 DNA: TGTGCCAGTAGACGTATCCCTCCGACAGATGGCTACACCTTC.